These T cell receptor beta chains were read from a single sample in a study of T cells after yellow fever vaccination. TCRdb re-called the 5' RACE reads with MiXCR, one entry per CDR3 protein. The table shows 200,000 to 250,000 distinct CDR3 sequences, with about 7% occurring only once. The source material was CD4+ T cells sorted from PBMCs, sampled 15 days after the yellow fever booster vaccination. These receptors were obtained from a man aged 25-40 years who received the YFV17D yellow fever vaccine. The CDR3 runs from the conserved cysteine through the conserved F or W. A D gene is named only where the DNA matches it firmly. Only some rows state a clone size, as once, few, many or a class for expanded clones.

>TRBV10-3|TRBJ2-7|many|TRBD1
CAISPATGSTYEQYF
TGTGCCATCAGTCCCGCGACAGGGTCCACCTACGAGCAGTACTTC
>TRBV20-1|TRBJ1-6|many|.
CSATGPSSYNSPLHF
TGCAGTGCTACCGGGCCGAGCTCCTATAATTCACCCCTCCACTTT
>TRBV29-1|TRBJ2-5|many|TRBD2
CSVLGREETQYF
TGCAGCGTGCTGGGGAGGGAAGAGACCCAGTACTTC
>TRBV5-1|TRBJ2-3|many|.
CASSLEGGEDTQYF
TGCGCCAGCAGCTTGGAGGGCGGGGAAGATACGCAGTATTTT
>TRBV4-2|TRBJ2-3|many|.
CASSQEAPPDTQYF
TGTGCCAGCAGCCAAGAGGCTCCCCCAGATACGCAGTATTTT
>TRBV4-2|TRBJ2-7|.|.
CASSQGGDPPRQYF
TGTGCCAGCAGCCAAGGTGGGGACCCTCCTCGGCAGTACTTC
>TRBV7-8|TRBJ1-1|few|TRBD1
CASVTGTANTEAFF
TGTGCCAGCGTCACCGGGACAGCCAACACTGAAGCTTTCTTT
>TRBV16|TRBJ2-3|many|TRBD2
CASKGLAGSEDTQYF
TGTGCCAGCAAAGGACTAGCGGGTTCTGAAGATACGCAGTATTTT
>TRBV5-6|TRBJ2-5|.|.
CASSLSLAGETQYF
TGTGCCAGCAGCTTGTCTCTGGCAGGGGAGACCCAGTACTTC
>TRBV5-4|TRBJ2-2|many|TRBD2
CASSSNLGTSGGELFF
TGTGCCAGCAGCTCTAACCTAGGGACTAGCGGGGGGGAGCTGTTTTTT
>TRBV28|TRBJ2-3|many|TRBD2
CASSFAGVVDTQYF
TGTGCCAGCAGTTTTGCGGGAGTGGTTGATACGCAGTATTTT
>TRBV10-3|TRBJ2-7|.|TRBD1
CAISRSQGIDEQYF
TGTGCCATCAGTAGGTCACAGGGGATCGACGAGCAGTACTTC
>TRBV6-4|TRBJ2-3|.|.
CASSRDRNSFTDTQYF
TGTGCCAGCAGTCGGGACCGAAACTCGTTCACAGATACGCAGTATTTT
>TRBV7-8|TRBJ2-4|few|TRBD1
CASSFQGADIQYF
TGTGCCAGCAGCTTCCAGGGGGCCGACATTCAGTACTTC
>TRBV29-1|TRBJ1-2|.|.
CSVVTTSNYGYTF
TGCAGCGTTGTAACCACTTCTAACTATGGCTACACCTTC
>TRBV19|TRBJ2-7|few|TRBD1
CASSSPGQGSRSYEQYF
TGTGCCAGTAGTAGCCCGGGACAGGGTTCTCGTTCCTACGAGCAGTACTTC
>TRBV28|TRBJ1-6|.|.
CASSSGRLPNLFYNSPLHF
TGTGCCAGCAGTTCGGGACGACTGCCCAATCTGTTCTATAATTCACCCCTCCACTTT
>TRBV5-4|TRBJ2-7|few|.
CASSLMGEVSYEQYF
TGTGCCAGCAGCTTGATGGGGGAGGTTTCCTACGAGCAGTACTTC
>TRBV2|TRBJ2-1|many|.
CASSFPALSSYNEQFF
TGTGCCAGCAGCTTCCCTGCCCTTAGCTCCTACAATGAGCAGTTCTTC
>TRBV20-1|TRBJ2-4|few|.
CSALDLAKNIQYF
TGCAGTGCCTTGGACCTAGCCAAAAACATTCAGTACTTC
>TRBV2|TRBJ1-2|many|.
CASSETRNGYTF
TGTGCCAGCAGTGAAACCAGGAACGGCTACACCTTC
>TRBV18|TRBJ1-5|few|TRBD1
CASSRGTGPNQPQHF
TGTGCCAGCTCACGCGGGACAGGTCCTAATCAGCCCCAGCATTTT
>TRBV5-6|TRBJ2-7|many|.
CASSSRLVIPYEQYF
TGTGCCAGCAGCTCCAGACTAGTTATTCCCTACGAGCAGTACTTC
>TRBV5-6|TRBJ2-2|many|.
CASSPDGNGELFF
TGTGCCAGCAGCCCGGATGGCAACGGGGAGCTGTTTTTT
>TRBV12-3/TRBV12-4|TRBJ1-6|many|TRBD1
CASNPTGDSPLHF
TGTGCCAGCAACCCTACAGGGGATTCACCCCTCCACTTT
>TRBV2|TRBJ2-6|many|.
CASWRDSGANVLTF
TGTGCCAGCTGGCGGGACTCTGGGGCCAACGTCCTGACTTTC
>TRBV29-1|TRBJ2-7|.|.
CSVEDLRYEQYF
TGCAGCGTTGAAGATCTTCGCTACGAGCAGTACTTC
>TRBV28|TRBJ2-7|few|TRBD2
CASMTSGRLEQYF
TGTGCCAGTATGACTAGCGGGAGACTCGAGCAGTACTTC
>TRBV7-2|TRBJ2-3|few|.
CASSRQSGSTDTQYF
TGTGCCAGCAGTCGACAGAGCGGTAGCACAGATACGCAGTATTTT
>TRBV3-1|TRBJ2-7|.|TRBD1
CASSSPGTGSREQYF
TGTGCCAGCAGCTCGCCCGGGACAGGTTCGCGCGAGCAGTACTTC
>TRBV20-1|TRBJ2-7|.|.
CSARPGVLVGEQYF
TGCAGTGCTAGGCCCGGGGTCCTCGTGGGGGAGCAGTACTTC
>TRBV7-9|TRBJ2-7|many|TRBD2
CASSLEGGRDRSEQYF
TGTGCCAGCAGCTTAGAGGGCGGGAGGGACCGGAGCGAGCAGTACTTC
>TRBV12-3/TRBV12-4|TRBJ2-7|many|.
CASSLGEGPAYEQYF
TGTGCCAGCAGTTTGGGGGAAGGCCCCGCCTACGAGCAGTACTTC
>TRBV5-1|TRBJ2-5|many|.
CASSTGPEKTQYF
TGCGCCAGCAGCACAGGGCCCGAGAAGACCCAGTACTTC
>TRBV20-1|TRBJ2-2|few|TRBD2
CSASLAGLNTGELFF
TGCAGTGCTAGTCTAGCGGGCCTGAACACCGGGGAGCTGTTTTTT
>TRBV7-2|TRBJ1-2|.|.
CASSLNPPPGISYTF
TGTGCCAGCAGCTTAAACCCCCCGCCAGGGATAAGCTACACCTTC
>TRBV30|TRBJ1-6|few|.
CAWTEGLNSPLHF
TGTGCCTGGACTGAGGGCCTTAATTCACCCCTCCACTTT
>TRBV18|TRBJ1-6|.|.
CASSPPEPVSPLHF
TGTGCCAGCTCACCACCGGAGCCGGTGTCACCCCTCCACTTT
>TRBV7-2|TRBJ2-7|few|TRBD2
CASSLDPGTRYEQYF
TGTGCCAGCAGCTTAGACCCAGGGACTAGGTACGAGCAGTACTTC
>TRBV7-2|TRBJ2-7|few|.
CASSNTQDSYEQYF
TGTGCCAGCAGTAATACGCAAGACAGCTACGAGCAGTACTTC
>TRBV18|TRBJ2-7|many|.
CASSGEYEQYF
TGTGCCAGCTCAGGGGAGTACGAGCAGTACTTC
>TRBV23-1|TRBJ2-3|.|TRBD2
CASTPPPFAGVTDTQYF
TGCGCCAGCACTCCCCCCCCTTTTGCGGGAGTCACAGATACGCAGTATTTT
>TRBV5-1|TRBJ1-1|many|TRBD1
CASSGQGMNTEAFF
TGCGCCAGTTCGGGACAGGGGATGAACACTGAAGCTTTCTTT
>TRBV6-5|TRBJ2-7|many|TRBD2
CASSYGGGSVYEQYF
TGTGCCAGCAGTTACGGTGGCGGGAGTGTCTACGAGCAGTACTTC
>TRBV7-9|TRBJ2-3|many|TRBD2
CASSLSGADTQYF
TGTGCCAGCAGCTTGAGCGGGGCAGATACGCAGTATTTT
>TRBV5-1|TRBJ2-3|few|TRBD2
CASRWTSGSVDTQYF
TGCGCCAGCAGATGGACTAGCGGGAGTGTAGATACGCAGTATTTT
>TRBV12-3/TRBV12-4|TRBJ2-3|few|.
CASSQGGGTRNTQYF
TGTGCCAGCAGCCAAGGGGGAGGGACCAGGAATACGCAGTATTTT